These 12 T cell receptor beta chains were all obtained from the same sample, sequenced in a study of blood T cells in healthy people across ages. A J-beta primer mix and a sample-barcoded 5' primer were used in a second PCR of roughly 6 to 12 cycles. One entry per CDR3 protein results from TCRdb running MiXCR on the 5' RACE reads. The sample holds roughly 640,000 distinct CDR3 sequences; approximately 30% are singletons and the top ten take 15% to 19%. Sequenced: blood. These receptors originate from a woman older than 75 in good health.

This clonotype was detected ten times or more. This sequence joins TRBV7-2 and TRBJ1-1; D is perhaps TRBD1 (6 bases). This CDR3 comprises 13 residues. Trimming took off 5 bases at V and 3 bases at J, with 10 bases between the two ends. Germline CDR1 is SGHTA and CDR2 is FQGNSA. CDR3 residues: CASSQQGYTEAFF. Here the CDR3 DNA reads TGTGCCAGCAGCCAACAGGGTTACACTGAAGCTTTCTTT.

As regards this clonotype: With a much larger clone just one base away, this may be a read error. The chain uses TRBV10-3 and TRBJ2-1, with TRBD1 identical over 9 bases. The J call may be mistaken, given a closer DNA end match to TRBJ2-7. CDR1 and CDR2 from the germline V gene are ENHRY and SYGVKD. This CDR3 contains 17 residues. CDR3 coding DNA: TGTGCCATCAGTGGGGACAGGGCAGTAAGCTCCTACAATGAGCAGTACTTC. This gives the protein CAISGDRAVSSYNEQYF.

The chain is built from TRBV6-1 and TRBJ1-5, with D perhaps TRBD1 (5 bases). Trimming took 0 bases from V and 7 from J, leaving 13 bases between them. The CDR3 length is 15 residues. Per the germline V gene, CDR1 is MNHNS and CDR2 is SASEGT. The CDR3 region has the DNA TGTGCCAGCAGTGAAGCGCCATTGGGACCCCAGCCCCAGCATTTT. Translation gives CASSEAPLGPQPQHF.

With respect to this clonotype: This clone may be a read error of a much larger clone one base away. This chain connects TRBV20-1 to TRBJ1-2, with D possibly TRBD1 on 5 matching bases. V gave up 1 base and J gave up 5 bases, with 17 bases separating them. This CDR3 is built from 15 residues. Germline CDR1 and CDR2: DFQATT and SNEGSKA (reference sequence). The CDR3 DNA sequence: TGCAGTGCTAGAGCCTTGGGACGGGGAGGGTATGGCTACACCTTC. Residues: CSARALGRGGYGYTF.

This clonotype was found many times. The CDR3 bases are TGCAGTGCTACCGGGACAACCTACGAGCAGTACTTC. As protein: CSATGTTYEQYF. The chain links TRBV20-1 to TRBJ2-7, with TRBD1 as a possible D gene (6 bases). The CDR3 extends over 12 amino acids. Germline CDR1 is DFQATT and CDR2 is SNEGSKA (reference sequence). V dropped 4 bases and J dropped 2 bases, with 9 bases sitting between them.

There are a few counts of this clonotype. A single base separates this from a much larger clone, so it may be a read error. This chain links TRBV7-2 with TRBJ2-1; D is perhaps TRBD1 or TRBD2 (5 bases each). Deletions cut 4 bases from V and 9 bases from J, with 25 bases between. The CDR3 consists of 17 residues. Per the germline V gene, CDR1 is SGHTA and CDR2 is FQGNSA. DNA for the CDR3: TGTGCCAGCAGCTCACGACTTCAAGGGGCGGACTGGGGTGAGCAGTTCTTC. This codes for CASSSRLQGADWGEQFF.

The chain couples TRBV20-1 to TRBJ2-6, with a weak D call TRBD2 (6 bases). The V gene lost 3 bases and the J gene lost 1 base, with 22 bases spanning the gap. CDR3 length: 19 residues. Germline loops: CDR1 DFQATT, CDR2 SNEGSKA (reference sequence). CDR3 amino acids: CSASPWGRQGLSGANVLTF. DNA for the CDR3: TGCAGTGCTAGTCCCTGGGGGAGGCAGGGTTTGTCTGGGGCCAACGTCCTGACTTTC.

This chain links TRBV2 with TRBJ2-7; D perhaps matches TRBD2 (7 bases). The CDR3 extends over 16 amino acids. Germline CDR1 is SNHLY and CDR2 is FYNNEI. Deletions cut 2 bases from V and 7 bases from J, with 21 bases between. The CDR3 DNA sequence: TGTGCCAGCAGTGAATCGGGCAGGGGAGGGTTAAATGAGCAGTACTTC. Protein product: CASSESGRGGLNEQYF.

In regard to this clonotype: A much bigger clone sits one base away, suggesting this may be a read error. The chain recombines TRBV20-1 with TRBJ2-5; D is ambiguous. The DNA end favors TRBJ2-7, so the J call may be wrong. The V gene's germline CDR1 is DFQATT and CDR2 SNEGSKA (reference sequence). This CDR3 has 15 residues. CDR3 nucleotide sequence: TGCAGTGCTGGGCTGGGTAGGGTCGGATCGTACGAGCAGTACTTC. It specifies CSAGLGRVGSYEQYF.

CDR3 in amino acids: CASSLAGGVAVQYF. The DNA of the CDR3 is TGTGCCAGCAGTTTAGCAGGCGGGGTTGCAGTCCAGTACTTC. V gene TRBV27 combines with J gene TRBJ2-5, with D perhaps TRBD2 (6 bases). The CDR3 is 14 residues long. CDR1 is MNHEY, CDR2 SMNVEV, per germline (reference sequence). V lost 2 bases and J 10 bases, leaving 17 bases between the germline ends.

Many counts were recorded for this clonotype. The chain uses TRBV5-1 and TRBJ2-6, with a tentative D call TRBD2 (5 bases). CDR1 is SGHRS and CDR2 is YFSETQ in the germline V gene. With 4 bases removed from V and 3 bases from J, the gap between germline ends came to 14 bases. The CDR3 covers 16 residues. The CDR3: CASSPHPRDGANVLTF. In DNA form, the CDR3 reads TGCGCCAGCAGCCCACACCCGAGGGATGGGGCCAACGTCCTGACTTTC.

This clonotype occurred many times. This chain links TRBV6-2 or TRBV6-3 with TRBJ2-1; D may be TRBD1 or TRBD2 (5 bases each). V gave up 5 bases and J gave up 6 bases, with 17 bases separating them. Per germline, CDR1 MNHEY and CDR2 SVGEGT. There are 15 residues in the CDR3. Here the CDR3 DNA reads TGTGCCAGCAGTCCGCCCGGGACCTTTTTCAATGAGCAGTTCTTC. Translated: CASSPPGTFFNEQFF.